This TCR beta chain was sequenced in a study of T cell changes during pregnancy in multiple sclerosis. This clone showed up just a few times. CDR1 is SNHLY, CDR2 FYNNEI, per germline. V lost 6 bases and J 7 bases, leaving 13 bases between the germline ends. This CDR3 is built from 14 residues. Data came from immunoSEQ multiplex PCR; TCRdb stores just in-frame clones and leaves some out. The sample yields under 50,000 clones, 80% to 90% seen once. The sample here was CD4+ T cells from peripheral blood mononuclear cells, taken after pregnancy. The chain combines TRBV2 with TRBJ1-6; no reliable D call. This TCR was recovered from a female donor with multiple sclerosis, enrolled in a pregnancy study. CDR3 residues: CASSALERNSPLHF. The DNA for the CDR3 is TGTGCCAGCAGCGCCCTTGAGAGAAATTCACCCCTCCACTTT.